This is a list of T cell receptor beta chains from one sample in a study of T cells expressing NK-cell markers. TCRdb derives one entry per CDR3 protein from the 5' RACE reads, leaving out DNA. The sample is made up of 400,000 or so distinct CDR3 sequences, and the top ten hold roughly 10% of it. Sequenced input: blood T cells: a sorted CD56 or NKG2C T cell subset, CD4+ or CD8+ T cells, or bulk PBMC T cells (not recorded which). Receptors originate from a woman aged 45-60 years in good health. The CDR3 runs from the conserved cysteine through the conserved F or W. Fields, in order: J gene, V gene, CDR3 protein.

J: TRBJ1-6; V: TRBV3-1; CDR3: CASSQDLGGPRALHF
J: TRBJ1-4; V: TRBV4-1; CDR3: CASSQTGGEPNEKLFF
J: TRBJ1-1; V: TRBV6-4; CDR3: CASSVEGSTEAFF
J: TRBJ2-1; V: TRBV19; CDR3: CASSPRGQLFNEQFF
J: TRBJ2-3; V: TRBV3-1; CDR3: CASSRTRGVTDTQYF
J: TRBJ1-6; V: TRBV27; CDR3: CASSWGSGGRSSFNSPLHF
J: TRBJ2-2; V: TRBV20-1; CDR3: CSAGQGLAPTGELFF
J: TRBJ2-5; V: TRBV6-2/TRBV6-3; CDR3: CASSSTTAVPGTQYF
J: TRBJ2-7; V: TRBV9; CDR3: CASSVGLGQGNEQYF
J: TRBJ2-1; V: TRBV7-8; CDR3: CASTSAPVGGNEQFF
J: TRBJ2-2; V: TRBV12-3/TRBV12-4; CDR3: CATWVGVGELFF
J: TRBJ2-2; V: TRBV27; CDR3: CASSFTRGRGLAYNTGELFF
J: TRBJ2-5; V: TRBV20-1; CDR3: CSVGTGGGETQYF
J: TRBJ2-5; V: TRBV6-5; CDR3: CASSYGGSTETQYF
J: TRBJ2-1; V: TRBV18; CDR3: CASSPLGQGTGLAGQTYNEQFF
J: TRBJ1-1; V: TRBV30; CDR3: CAWSGGTTEAFF
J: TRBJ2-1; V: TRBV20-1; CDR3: CSARYKKSGYNEQFF
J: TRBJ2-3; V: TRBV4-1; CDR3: CASSQPTSGSTDTQYF
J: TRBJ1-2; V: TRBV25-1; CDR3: CASSGRLTGGLRGYGYTF
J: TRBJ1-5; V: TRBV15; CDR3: CATSRPIGRTSNQPQHF
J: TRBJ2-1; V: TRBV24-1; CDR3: CATSDLQGAGAPYNEQFF
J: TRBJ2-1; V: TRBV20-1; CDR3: CSASTAIMGQQFF
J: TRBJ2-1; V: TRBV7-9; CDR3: CASSRLAGFNEQFF
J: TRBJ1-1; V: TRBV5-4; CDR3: CASSLVWQGNTEAFF
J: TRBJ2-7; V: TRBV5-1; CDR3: CASSLGDRSPHEQYF
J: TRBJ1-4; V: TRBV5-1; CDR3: CASSSRTGINEKLFF
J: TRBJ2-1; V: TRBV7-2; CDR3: CASSRSMGLAHEQFF
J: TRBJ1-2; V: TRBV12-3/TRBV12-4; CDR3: CASSRWTREDGYTF
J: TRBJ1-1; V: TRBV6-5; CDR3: CASRTAGTGVNTEAFF
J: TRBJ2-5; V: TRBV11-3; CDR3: CASSLSPVIQETQYF
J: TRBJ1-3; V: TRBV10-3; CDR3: CAISEGGTSSGNTIYF
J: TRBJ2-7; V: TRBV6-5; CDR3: CASSRQGRGNEQYF
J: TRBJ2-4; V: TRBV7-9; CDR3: CASSLGTGPGGKNIQYF
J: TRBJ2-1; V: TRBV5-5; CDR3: CASSFVGGWSYNEQFF
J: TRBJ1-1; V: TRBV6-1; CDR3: CATNRGVNTEAFF
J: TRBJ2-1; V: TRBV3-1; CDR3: CASSPPGTVVNEQFF
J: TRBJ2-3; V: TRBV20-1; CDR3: CSASRVGASTDTQYF
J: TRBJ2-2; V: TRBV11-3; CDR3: CASSLGTGGIDTGELFF
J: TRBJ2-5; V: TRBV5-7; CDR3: CASSSGPTMAQYF
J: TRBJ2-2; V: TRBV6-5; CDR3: CASSRGRVAGTGELFF